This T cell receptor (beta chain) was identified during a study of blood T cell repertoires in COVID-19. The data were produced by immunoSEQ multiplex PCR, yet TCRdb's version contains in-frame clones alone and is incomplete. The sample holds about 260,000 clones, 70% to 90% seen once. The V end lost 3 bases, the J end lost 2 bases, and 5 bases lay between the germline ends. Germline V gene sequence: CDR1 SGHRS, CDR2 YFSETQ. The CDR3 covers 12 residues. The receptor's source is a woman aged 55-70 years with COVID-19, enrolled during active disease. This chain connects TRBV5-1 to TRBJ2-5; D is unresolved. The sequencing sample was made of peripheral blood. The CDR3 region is CASSSTQETQYF. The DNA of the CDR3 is TGCGCCAGCAGCTCGACACAAGAGACCCAGTACTTC.